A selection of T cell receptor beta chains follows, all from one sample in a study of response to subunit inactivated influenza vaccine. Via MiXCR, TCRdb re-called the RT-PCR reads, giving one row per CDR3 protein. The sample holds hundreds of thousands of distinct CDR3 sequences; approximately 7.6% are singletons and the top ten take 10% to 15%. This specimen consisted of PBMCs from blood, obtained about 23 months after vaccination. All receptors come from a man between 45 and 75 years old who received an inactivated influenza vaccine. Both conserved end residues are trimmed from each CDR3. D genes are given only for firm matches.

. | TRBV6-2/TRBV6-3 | ASSPRVGMGTEAF
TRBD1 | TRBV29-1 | SVRDRGYEQY
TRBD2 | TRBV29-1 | SVVAGLAGTDTQY
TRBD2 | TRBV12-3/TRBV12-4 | ASSTRTSGSRKGTDTQY
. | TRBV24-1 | ATSDVGGETQY
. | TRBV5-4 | ASSLEAGMRTEAF
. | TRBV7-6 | ASSLAGRQNTEAF
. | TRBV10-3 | AISESSMGGTVKNIQY
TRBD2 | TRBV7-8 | ASSSRTSGGTSSYNEQF
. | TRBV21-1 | ASMHTNRYEQY
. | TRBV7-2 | ASSRFWPNYGYT
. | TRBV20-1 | SARDGDLKSSYEQY